These 2 T cell receptor beta chains came from one sample sequenced in a study of blood T cell repertoires in COVID-19. TCRdb's copy holds only in-frame clones and misses some; the assay was immunoSEQ multiplex PCR. Found here are roughly 160,000 clones, 87% of them singletons; the top ten hold approximately 4.1%. The sample consisted of peripheral blood. Every receptor here comes from a woman aged 60-70 years who had recovered from COVID-19.

This clone was found a few times. This chain uses TRBV2 with TRBJ2-1; maybe TRBD2 (5 bases). The CDR3 contains 13 residues. The V end lost 8 bases, the J end lost 1 base, and 9 bases lay between the germline ends. The germline CDR1 and CDR2 sequences are SNHLY and FYNNEI. The CDR3 loop reads CASRTLSYNEQFF. CDR3 bases: TGTGCCAGCCGGACTTTATCCTACAATGAGCAGTTCTTC.

This chain connects TRBV9 to TRBJ1-3, with a weak D call TRBD1 (6 bases). The V gene lost 1 base and the J gene lost 0 bases, with 14 bases spanning the gap. CDR1 is SGDLS, CDR2 YYNGEE, per germline. The CDR3 consists of 17 residues. As DNA, the CDR3 is TGTGCCAGCAGCGTACTCGGGGACATACTCTCTGGAAACACCATATATTTT. Translating it yields CASSVLGDILSGNTIYF.